This T cell receptor (beta chain) emerged from a study of tumor-infiltrating lymphocytes in oesophageal squamous cell carcinoma. MiXCR was run by TCRdb on the PCR reads, yielding one entry per CDR3 protein. Of approximately 13,000 distinct CDR3 sequences in the sample, 45% to 65% were seen once. Trimming took off 4 bases at V and 4 bases at J, with 8 bases between the two ends. CDR1 SGHTA and CDR2 FQGNSA come from the germline V gene. The CDR3 sequence is 14 residues long. This clonotype qualifies as large (0.1 to 1%). The sequenced material came from esophageal tumor tissue. The receptor was isolated from a male donor with esophageal squamous cell carcinoma. The chain recombines TRBV7-2 with TRBJ1-6; maybe TRBD1 (6 bases). The DNA for the CDR3 is TGTGCCAGCAGCTCGGACAGTTATAATTCACCCCTCCACTTT. As protein: CASSSDSYNSPLHF. The full variable domain, with the rest looked up from reference TRBV7-2 and TRBJ1-6, is GAGVSQSPSNKVTEKGKDVELRCDPISGHTALYWYRQSLGQGLEFLIYFQGNSAPDKSGLPSDRFSAERTGGSVSTLTIQRTQQEDSAVYLCASSSDSYNSPLHFGNGTRLTVT.